The T cell receptor (beta chain) under discussion was sequenced for a study of spatial heterogeneity in lung cancer. Study in general: Across the raw uncorrected reads, a unique TCR and UMI combination was observed, on average, more than ten times.

Time point reported: sample taken at primary tumor resection. Sequencing covered unsorted whole RNA taken from tumor, nontumor lung or frozen PBMC. The donor population consisted of approximately 70 patients with untreated, early-stage non-small cell lung cancer. Regarding this clonotype: Since it is a stray read in a library aimed at alpha chains, this beta chain has a size that is not meaningful.

TCRdb recomputed calls from the 5' RACE reads with MiXCR, one row per CDR3 protein. The repertoire holds 4,500 to 5,500 distinct CDR3 sequences, with about 17% as singletons. V lost 2 bases, J lost 3 bases, and 11 bases lay in between. CDR3 length: 14 residues. Per the germline V gene, CDR1 is MNHEY and CDR2 is SVGAGI. The source was normal lung tissue next to the tumor, collected at surgery. The V call is TRBV6-5, the J call TRBJ2-7; D remains ambiguous. The receptor comes from a male donor with early-stage non-small cell lung cancer. CDR3 in amino acids: CASSYGRYNYEQYF. CDR3 nucleotides: TGTGCCAGCAGTTACGGGCGGTATAACTACGAGCAGTACTTC.